Shown below are 16 T cell receptor beta chains from a single sample sequenced in a study of blood T cell repertoires in COVID-19. The data were produced by immunoSEQ multiplex PCR, yet TCRdb's version contains in-frame clones alone and is incomplete. In the table there are under 200,000 clones, over 80% of which are singletons. The sample taken for sequencing was PBMCs or T cells enriched from blood (not recorded which). The receptors shown here come from a woman between 55 and 75 years old who had recovered from COVID-19.

V is TRBV18 and J is TRBJ2-7, with 12 bases identical to TRBD2. Germline-derived CDR1 and CDR2 are KGHSH and LQKENI. V was pared by 3 bases and J by 6 bases, with 6 bases of the junction left unmatched. The CDR3 is 15 amino acids. CDR3 DNA: TGTGCCAGCTCACCCTGGACTAGCGGGACCATCGAGCAGTACTTC. It translates to CASSPWTSGTIEQYF.

Only one count was recorded for this clone. This chain connects TRBV18 to TRBJ2-1; 7 positions match TRBD2. CDR1 and CDR2 from the germline V gene are KGHSH and LQKENI. V was clipped by 5 bases and J by 4 bases; unmatched bases: 14. The CDR3 runs to 17 residues. The CDR3 DNA sequence: TGTGCCAGCTCATCCCGTGGGGCGGGAGTGATATACAATGAGCAGTTCTTC. Translation: CASSSRGAGVIYNEQFF.

The rearrangement uses TRBV9 and TRBJ2-4, with 12 bases fitting TRBD2. The CDR3 runs 16 residues. CDR1 is SGDLS, CDR2 YYNGEE, per germline. V trimming: 2 bases; J trimming: 4 bases; junction bases outside the gene matches: 4. CDR3 coding DNA: TGTGCCAGCAGCGTGGGGCTAGCGGGAGGGAAAAACATTCAGTACTTC. This gives the protein CASSVGLAGGKNIQYF.

V gene TRBV18 combines with J gene TRBJ2-3; D is perhaps TRBD2 (5 bases). Germline CDR1 and CDR2: KGHSH and LQKENI. Between the trimmed V and J ends, which lost 4 bases and 14 bases, there was a span of 22 bases. CDR3 length equals 14 residues. CDR3 region: CASSHSGKGIPPYF. The DNA for the CDR3 is TGTGCCAGCTCACACTCGGGGAAGGGAATACCCCCGTATTTT.

The chain joins TRBV5-4 to TRBJ1-3; tentatively, D is TRBD1 (5 bases). The length of the CDR3 is 16 residues. V was shortened by 0 bases and J by 3 bases, with 13 bases between the two germline ends. CDR1 is SGHNT, CDR2 YYREEE, per germline (reference sequence). The CDR3 sequence: CASSLDGGGDGNTIYF. DNA for the CDR3: TGTGCCAGCAGCTTGGACGGCGGGGGGGATGGAAACACCATATATTTT.

The chain is built from TRBV11-3 and TRBJ2-5, with D unresolved. The CDR3 runs to 14 residues. Germline CDR1 SGHNT, CDR2 YENEEA. The germline V and J ends were trimmed by 2 bases and 5 bases, with 12 bases remaining between them. Written as DNA, the CDR3 is TGTGCCAGCAGCTTATACGGAGAGTCGGAGACCCAGTACTTC. Protein sequence: CASSLYGESETQYF.

The rearrangement joins TRBV7-9 to TRBJ2-7, with 7 bases fitting TRBD1. The ends lost 7 bases at V and 0 bases at J; junction bases unmatched: 15. Germline V gene lookup returns CDR1 SEHNR and CDR2 FQNEAQ (reference sequence). The CDR3 covers 17 residues. DNA of the CDR3: TGTGCCAGCACGCCCCAGGAAGGGACAGCCGTCTCCTACGAGCAGTACTTC. Its protein is CASTPQEGTAVSYEQYF. The whole variable domain, filled in from reference TRBV7-9 and TRBJ2-7, reads DTGVSQNPRHKITKRGQNVTFRCDPISEHNRLYWYRQTLGQGPEFLTYFQNEAQLEKSRLLSDRFSAERPKGSFSTLEIQRTEQGDSAMYLCASTPQEGTAVSYEQYFGPGTRLTVT.

J is TRBJ2-2 and V is TRBV2; 13 bases match TRBD2. This CDR3 is 18 amino acids long. V shed 6 bases and J 5 bases; nucleotides not matched to a gene: 12. Germline V gene lookup returns CDR1 SNHLY and CDR2 FYNNEI. The CDR3 here is CASRGVLAGGPRTGELFF. The CDR3 DNA is TGTGCCAGCAGGGGGGTACTAGCGGGAGGGCCTCGGACCGGGGAGCTGTTTTTT.

The V and J genes are TRBV10-2 and TRBJ2-1; D might be TRBD2 (7 bases). Germline V gene lookup returns CDR1 WSHSY and CDR2 SAAADI. Trimming took off 8 bases at V and 8 bases at J, with 10 bases between the two ends. The CDR3 runs to 11 residues. The CDR3 sequence is CASGGGHEQFF. As DNA, the CDR3 is TGCGCCAGCGGCGGGGGCCATGAGCAGTTCTTC.

Turning to this clone: At the DNA level, this CDR3 is encoded by other sequences in the same sample as well. J is TRBJ1-1 and V is TRBV5-1; no reliable D call. Trimming shortened V by 7 bases and J by 7 bases, and 14 bases separated the two germline ends. This CDR3 is built from 12 residues. Germline V gene lookup returns CDR1 SGHRS and CDR2 YFSETQ. The DNA of the CDR3 is TGCGCCAGCTCCTTCCCCGGCGGTGAAGCTTTCTTT. Amino acid sequence: CASSFPGGEAFF.

This clone appeared a few times. This rearrangement joins TRBV18 to TRBJ1-5; D is possibly TRBD1 (6 bases). The CDR3 contains 14 residues. Germline V lookup: CDR1 KGHSH, CDR2 LQKENI. The V end was cut by 2 bases, the J end by 3 bases, with 8 bases between. CDR3 sequence reads: CASSPAGVNQPQHF. The DNA for the CDR3 is TGTGCCAGCTCACCAGCAGGGGTCAATCAGCCCCAGCATTTT.

This clone was counted between two and nine times. The chain combines TRBV28 with TRBJ2-5; no clear D. Germline CDR1 reads MDHEN; CDR2 reads SYDVKM. The CDR3 spans 12 residues. Between the trimmed V and J ends, which lost 5 bases and 1 base, there was a span of 5 bases. CDR3 sequence reads: CASSPFQETQYF. The CDR3 nucleotides are TGTGCCAGCAGTCCCTTCCAAGAGACCCAGTACTTC.

The chain combines TRBV6-5 with TRBJ1-2; 7 positions match TRBD1. The V and J ends lost 6 bases and 3 bases, in that order; junction bases with no gene match: 7. Germline assignment: CDR1 MNHEY and CDR2 SVGAGI. The CDR3 consists of 14 residues. The CDR3 sequence is CASRTGTVDYGYTF. In nucleotides, the CDR3 is TGTGCCAGCAGAACCGGGACAGTCGACTATGGCTACACCTTC.

This chain uses TRBV10-1 with TRBJ2-2, with D perhaps TRBD1 (5 bases). Germline V gene lookup returns CDR1 WNHNN and CDR2 SYGVQD (reference sequence). The CDR3 length is 13 residues. Trimming took 5 bases from V and 4 from J, leaving 8 bases between them. The CDR3 spells CASSRQSTGELFF. The CDR3 DNA sequence: TGCGCCAGCAGTAGACAGTCCACCGGGGAGCTGTTTTTT.

The J gene is TRBJ2-7, the V gene TRBV18; D perhaps matches TRBD1 (5 bases). CDR1 and CDR2 from the germline V gene are KGHSH and LQKENI. The CDR3 extends over 16 amino acids. V dropped 3 bases and J dropped 0 bases, with 15 bases sitting between them. The CDR3 here is CASSPVYGASSYEQYF. Here the CDR3 DNA reads TGTGCCAGCTCACCGGTTTATGGGGCTAGCTCCTACGAGCAGTACTTC.

V and J are TRBV29-1 and TRBJ2-7; D possibly corresponds to TRBD1 (5 bases). Germline V CDR1 and CDR2: SQVTM, ANQGSEA. The CDR3 runs 13 residues. Trimming pared 4 bases from V and 6 bases from J, leaving 16 bases between. CDR3 sequence (DNA): TGCAGCGTTGGCAGGTTTCAGGGTTCCGAGCAGTACTTC. This translates into CSVGRFQGSEQYF.